This TCR beta chain originates from a study of regulatory T cells in long-lasting Graves disease. The time point is: persistent/refractory GD, antithyroid drugs over 5 years with positive TRAb. PBMCs provided the RNA from which the TCR library was made. Trimming at V came to 5 bases and at J to 1 base, leaving 9 bases not matched to a gene. Germline V gives CDR1 DFQATT, CDR2 SNEGSKA (reference sequence). The CDR3 has 15 amino acids. Notes on the study in general: Small sample size may have lowered accuracy.

Construction of TCR beta libraries relied on iRepertoire HTBI primers and on Arm-PCR targeting CDR3 regions. TCRdb redid the calling of the multiplex PCR reads with MiXCR, one entry per CDR3 protein. The sample has 400,000 to 450,000 distinct CDR3 sequences, around 22% seen once. A word on this clonotype: The antigen is unknown.

The starting material was peripheral blood mononuclear cells (PBMCs), obtained when the disease was refractory, from a patient treated with antithyroid drugs. J is TRBJ1-1 and V is TRBV20-1; 8 nucleotides agree with TRBD1. The clonotype comes from a female donor with Graves disease. CDR3 nucleotide sequence: TGCAGTGCTCCTTGGGACAGGACTTCGAACACTGAAGCTTTCTTT. Protein product: CSAPWDRTSNTEAFF.